Each of the 3 T cell receptor beta chains below was sequenced from the same sample in a study of CD8+ T cells in alopecia areata. cDNA reverse transcribed from extracted RNA served as the sequencing template. Assay: immunoSEQ multiplex PCR; the TCRdb copy retains only in-frame clones and omits some. The table includes roughly 110,000 clones, roughly 50% detected once. Specified treatment: oral pan-JAK inhibitor, 5-10 mg twice daily. Specimen: CD4+ T cells sorted from blood, collected at week 24, from a patient treated with tofacitinib. These receptors originate from a human donor with alopecia areata.

The gene calls are TRBV4-3 and TRBJ1-1; D gene uncertain. This CDR3 contains 13 residues. Germline V gene sequence: CDR1 LGHNA, CDR2 YSLEER. V lost 1 base and J 8 bases, leaving 11 bases between the germline ends. CDR3 nucleotides: TGCGCCAGCAGCCAAGGTCCGGGGTTGGAAGCTTTCTTT. Its translation is CASSQGPGLEAFF.

The chain links TRBV6-5 to TRBJ1-2; tentatively, D is TRBD1 (6 bases). The CDR3 is 14 amino acids. Trimming pared 2 bases from V and 4 bases from J, leaving 11 bases between. The germline V gene has CDR1 MNHEY and CDR2 SVGAGI. The CDR3 DNA sequence: TGTGCCAGCAGTTACGGCACAGGGCGCTATGGCTACACCTTC. Its protein product is CASSYGTGRYGYTF.

J is TRBJ2-5 and V is TRBV7-9, with TRBD1 matching over 7 bases. Trimming took 5 bases from V and 5 from J; bases not matched to a gene: 8. Germline V gives CDR1 SEHNR, CDR2 FQNEAQ (reference sequence). CDR3 length: 14 amino acids. Here the CDR3 DNA reads TGTGCCAGCAGCCCTGAGGGGGCGAGGGAGACCCAGTACTTC. Its protein is CASSPEGARETQYF.